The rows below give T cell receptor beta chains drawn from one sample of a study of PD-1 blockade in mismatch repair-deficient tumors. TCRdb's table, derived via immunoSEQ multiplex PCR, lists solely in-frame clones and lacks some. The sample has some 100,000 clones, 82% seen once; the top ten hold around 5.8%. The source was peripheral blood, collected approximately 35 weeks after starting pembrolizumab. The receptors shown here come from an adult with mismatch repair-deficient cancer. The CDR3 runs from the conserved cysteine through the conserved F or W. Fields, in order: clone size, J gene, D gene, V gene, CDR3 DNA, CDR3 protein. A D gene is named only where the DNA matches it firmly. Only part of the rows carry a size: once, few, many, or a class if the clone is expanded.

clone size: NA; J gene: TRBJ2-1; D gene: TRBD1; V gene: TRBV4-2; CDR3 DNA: TGTGCCAGCAGCCAAGGAACGGGACAGGGGGGTTACAATGAGCAGTTCTTC; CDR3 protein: CASSQGTGQGGYNEQFF
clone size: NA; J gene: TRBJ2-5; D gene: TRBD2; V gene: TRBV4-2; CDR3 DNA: TGTGCCAGCAGCCAAGAGAGTGGGAGCGGGAGGGACCAAGAGACCCAGTACTTC; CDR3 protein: CASSQESGSGRDQETQYF
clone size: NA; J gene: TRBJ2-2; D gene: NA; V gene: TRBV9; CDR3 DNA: TGTGCCAGCAGTAGGCACGGGGAACTCGGGGAGCTGTTTTTT; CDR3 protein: CASSRHGELGELFF
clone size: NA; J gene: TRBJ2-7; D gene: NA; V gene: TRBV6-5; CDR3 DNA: TGTGCCAGCAGTCATACTCCGGGACAATCCTACGAGCAGTACTTC; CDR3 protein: CASSHTPGQSYEQYF
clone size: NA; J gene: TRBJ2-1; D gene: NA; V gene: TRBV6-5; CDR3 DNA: TGTGCCAGCAGTTACCGAGGGGCGGGCTACAATGAGCAGTTCTTC; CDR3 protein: CASSYRGAGYNEQFF
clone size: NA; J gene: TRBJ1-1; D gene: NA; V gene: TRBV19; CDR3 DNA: TGTGCCAGTAGTTTTCGGCAGGGTAGGGCTTTCTTT; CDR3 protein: CASSFRQGRAFF
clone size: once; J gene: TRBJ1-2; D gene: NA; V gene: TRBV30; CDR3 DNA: TGTGCCTGGAGTACCGAAGGGATCGGGGCCTATGGCTACACCTTC; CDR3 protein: CAWSTEGIGAYGYTF
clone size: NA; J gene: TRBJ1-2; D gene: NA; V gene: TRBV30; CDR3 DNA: TGTGCCTGGAGTGCAGGAAGTGGCTACACCTTC; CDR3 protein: CAWSAGSGYTF
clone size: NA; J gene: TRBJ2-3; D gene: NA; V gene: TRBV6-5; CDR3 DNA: TGTGCCAGCTCCCTAACTTTAGCGAACACAGATACGCAGTATTTT; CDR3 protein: CASSLTLANTDTQYF
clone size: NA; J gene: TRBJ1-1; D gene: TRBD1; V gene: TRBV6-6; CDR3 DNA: TGTGCCAGCGTCCTAATACAGGGGAAGAACACTGAAGCTTTCTTT; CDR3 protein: CASVLIQGKNTEAFF
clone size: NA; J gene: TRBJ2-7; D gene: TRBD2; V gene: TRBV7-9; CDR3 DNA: TGTGCCAGCAGCTTAGGGGGCAGCGGGGGGACCTACGAGCAGTACTTC; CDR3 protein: CASSLGGSGGTYEQYF
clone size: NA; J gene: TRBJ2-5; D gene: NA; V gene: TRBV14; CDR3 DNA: TGTGCCAGCCAAGGGCCCCTACAGACCCAGTACTTC; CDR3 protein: CASQGPLQTQYF
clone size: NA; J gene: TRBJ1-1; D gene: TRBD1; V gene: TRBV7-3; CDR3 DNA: TGTGCCAGCAGCGCGGGACAGTATAACACTGAAGCTTTCTTT; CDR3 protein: CASSAGQYNTEAFF
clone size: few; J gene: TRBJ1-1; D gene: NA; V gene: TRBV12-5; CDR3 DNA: TGTGCTAGTGGTTTGGTACGGTGGGGGGAGGTATTGAACACTGAAGCTTTCTTT; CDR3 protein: CASGLVRWGEVLNTEAFF
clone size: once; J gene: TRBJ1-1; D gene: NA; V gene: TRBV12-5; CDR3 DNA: TGTGCTAGTGGTTCCCAGGGAGCCACTGAAGCTTTCTTT; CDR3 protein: CASGSQGATEAFF
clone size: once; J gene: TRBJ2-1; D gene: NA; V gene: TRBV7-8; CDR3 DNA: TGTGCCAGCAGCCAGGGGCAGTGGGAGCAGTTCTTC; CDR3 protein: CASSQGQWEQFF
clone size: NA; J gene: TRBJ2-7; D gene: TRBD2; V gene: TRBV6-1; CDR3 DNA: TGTGCCAGCAGTGAAGATAGCGGGGCCCCCTACGAGCAGTACTTC; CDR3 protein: CASSEDSGAPYEQYF
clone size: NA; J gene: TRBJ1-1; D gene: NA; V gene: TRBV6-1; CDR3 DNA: TGTGCCAGCAGTGATGACAGGTGGACGGCTGAAGCTTTCTTT; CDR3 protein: CASSDDRWTAEAFF
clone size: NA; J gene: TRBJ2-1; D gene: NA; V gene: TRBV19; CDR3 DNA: TGTGCCACCACGGGGAATTTCGTGCGGAATGAGCAGTTCTTC; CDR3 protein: CATTGNFVRNEQFF
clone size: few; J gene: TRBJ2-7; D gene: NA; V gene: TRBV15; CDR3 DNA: TGTGCCACCAGCAGAGAGAGGGAGGCAGGCTACGAGCAGTACTTC; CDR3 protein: CATSREREAGYEQYF
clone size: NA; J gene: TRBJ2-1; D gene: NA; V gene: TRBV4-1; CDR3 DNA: TGCGCCAGCAGCCACCCCCCCGGCCTGCGACCCTTAATTAACAATGAGCAGTTCTTC; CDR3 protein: CASSHPPGLRPLINNEQFF
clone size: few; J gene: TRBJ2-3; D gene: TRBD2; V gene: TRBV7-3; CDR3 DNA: TGTGCCAGCAGCCAGACTAGCGGAGGCACAGATACGCAGTATTTT; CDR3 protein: CASSQTSGGTDTQYF
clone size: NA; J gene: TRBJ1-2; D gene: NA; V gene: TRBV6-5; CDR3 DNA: TGTGCCAGCAGTGACACCTATGGCTACACCTTC; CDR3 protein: CASSDTYGYTF
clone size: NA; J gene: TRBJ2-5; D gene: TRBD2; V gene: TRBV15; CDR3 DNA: TGTGCCACCAGCAAAGGTTCTAGCGGGGAGCAAGAGACCCAGTACTTC; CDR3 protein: CATSKGSSGEQETQYF
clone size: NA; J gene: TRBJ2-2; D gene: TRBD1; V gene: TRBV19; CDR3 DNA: TGTGCCAGTAGTATGGACAGGGACAGCTACACCGGGGAGCTGTTTTTT; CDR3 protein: CASSMDRDSYTGELFF
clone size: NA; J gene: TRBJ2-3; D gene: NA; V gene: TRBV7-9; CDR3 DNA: TGTGCCAGCAGTCCCTTCGTCAGGGAGTGGACAGATACGCAGTATTTT; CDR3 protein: CASSPFVREWTDTQYF
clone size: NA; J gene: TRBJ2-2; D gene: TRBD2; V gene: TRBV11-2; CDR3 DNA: TGTGCCAGCAGCTTAGGACTAGCGGGAGTTACCGGGGAGCTGTTTTTT; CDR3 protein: CASSLGLAGVTGELFF
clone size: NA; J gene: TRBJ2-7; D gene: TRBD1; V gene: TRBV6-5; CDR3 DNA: TGTGCCAGCAGCAAAACTCGACAGGGCTCTAGAGAGCAGTACTTC; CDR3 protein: CASSKTRQGSREQYF
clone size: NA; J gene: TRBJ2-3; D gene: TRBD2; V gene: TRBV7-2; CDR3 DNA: TGTGCCAGCAGCTTAGGGTGGCTAGCGGTGTCTTTT; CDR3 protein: CASSLGWLAVSF
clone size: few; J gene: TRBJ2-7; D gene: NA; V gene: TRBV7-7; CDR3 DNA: TGTGCTAGCAGCTCCGGACAGAACTACGAGCAGTACTTC; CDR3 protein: CASSSGQNYEQYF
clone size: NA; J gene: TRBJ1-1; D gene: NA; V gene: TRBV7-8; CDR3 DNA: TGTGCCAGCAGCTTATCGGATAGGGGGAACACTGAAGCTTTCTTT; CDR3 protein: CASSLSDRGNTEAFF
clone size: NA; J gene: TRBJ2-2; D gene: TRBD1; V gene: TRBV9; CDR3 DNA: TGTGCCAGCAGCGTTCGACCGGGACAGGGAACCGGGGAGCTGTTTTTT; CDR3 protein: CASSVRPGQGTGELFF
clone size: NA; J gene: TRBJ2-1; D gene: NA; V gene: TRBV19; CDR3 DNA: TGTGCCAGTAGTGTACAGGGGCTAGCGGTTAGCTCCTACAATGAGCAGTTCTTC; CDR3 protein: CASSVQGLAVSSYNEQFF
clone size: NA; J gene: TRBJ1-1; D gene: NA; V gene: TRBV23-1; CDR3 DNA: TGCGCCAGCAGTCAATCAGGGCTACCCATGAACACTGAAGCTTTCTTT; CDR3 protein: CASSQSGLPMNTEAFF
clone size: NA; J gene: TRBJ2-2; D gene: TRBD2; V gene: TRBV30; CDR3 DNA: TGTGCCTCCCGCCGAGCGGGGACGAACACCGGGGAGCTGTTTTTT; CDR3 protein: CASRRAGTNTGELFF
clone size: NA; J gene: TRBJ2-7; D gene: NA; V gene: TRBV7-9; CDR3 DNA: TGTGCCAGCAGCCGTTACAGTGACTCCTACGAGCAGTACTTC; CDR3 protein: CASSRYSDSYEQYF
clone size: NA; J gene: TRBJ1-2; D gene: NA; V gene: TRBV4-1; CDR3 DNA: TGCGCCAGCAGCCAATTTATCGCTAACTATGGCTACACCTTC; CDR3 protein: CASSQFIANYGYTF
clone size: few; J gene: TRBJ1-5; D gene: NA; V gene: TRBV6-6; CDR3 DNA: TGTGCCAGCAGTTCAACAGGTAATCAGCCCCAGCATTTT; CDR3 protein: CASSSTGNQPQHF
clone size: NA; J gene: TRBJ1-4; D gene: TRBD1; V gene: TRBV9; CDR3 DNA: TGTGCCAGCAGCGCGGGACAGGGGGAGCAAAGATCAGAAAAACTGTTTTTT; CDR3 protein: CASSAGQGEQRSEKLFF
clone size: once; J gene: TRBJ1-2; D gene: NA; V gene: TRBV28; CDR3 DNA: TGTGCCAGCAGTTTCCGGGACCGACCGACCTATGGCTACACCTTC; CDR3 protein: CASSFRDRPTYGYTF
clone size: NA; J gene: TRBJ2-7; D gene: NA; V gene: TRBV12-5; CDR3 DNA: TGTGCTAGTGGTTCGGCTTCGATCTACGAGCAGTACTTC; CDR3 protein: CASGSASIYEQYF
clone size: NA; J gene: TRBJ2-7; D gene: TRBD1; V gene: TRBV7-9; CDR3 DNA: TGTGCCAGCAGCGGACAGGTTATTCAGTACTTC; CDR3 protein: CASSGQVIQYF
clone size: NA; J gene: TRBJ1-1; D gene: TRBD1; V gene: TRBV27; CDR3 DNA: TGTGCCAGCAGTTTATCCGGGACAGGGGACACTGAAGCTTTCTTT; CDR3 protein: CASSLSGTGDTEAFF
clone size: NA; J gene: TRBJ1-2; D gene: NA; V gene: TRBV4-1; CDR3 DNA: TGCGCCAGCAGCCAAACGGTACATACCGTAGAAGCTAACTATGGCTACACCTTC; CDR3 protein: CASSQTVHTVEANYGYTF
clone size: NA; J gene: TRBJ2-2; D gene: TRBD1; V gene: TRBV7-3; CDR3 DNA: TGTGCCAGCGGAGACAGGGGGCTCAAGTTCGCGAACACCGGGGAGCTGTTTTTT; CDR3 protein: CASGDRGLKFANTGELFF
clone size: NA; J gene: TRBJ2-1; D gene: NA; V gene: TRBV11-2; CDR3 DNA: TGTGCCAGCAGCTTAGAACGGCCAAGGGTCTACAATGAGCAGTTCTTC; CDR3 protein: CASSLERPRVYNEQFF
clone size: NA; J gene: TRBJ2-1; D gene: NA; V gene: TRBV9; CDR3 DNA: TGTGCCAGCAGCGGGCGACATCAGACTTACAATGAGCAGTTCTTC; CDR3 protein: CASSGRHQTYNEQFF
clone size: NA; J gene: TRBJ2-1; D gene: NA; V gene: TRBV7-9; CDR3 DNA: TGTGCCAGCAGCTCATTCGGGGACATTTACAATGAGCAGTTCTTC; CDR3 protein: CASSSFGDIYNEQFF
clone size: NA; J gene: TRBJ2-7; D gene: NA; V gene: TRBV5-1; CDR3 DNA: TGCGCCAGCAGCTTGGCGGTGGCCTACGAGCAGTACTTC; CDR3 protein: CASSLAVAYEQYF
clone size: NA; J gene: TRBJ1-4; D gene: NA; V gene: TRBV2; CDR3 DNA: TGTGCCAGCAGTGTGGCTGGCCCCCTTGAAAAACTGTTTTTT; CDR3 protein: CASSVAGPLEKLFF
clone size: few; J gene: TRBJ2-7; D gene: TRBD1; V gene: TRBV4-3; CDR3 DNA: TGCGCCAGCAGCCAAGAAGACAGGGCCTACGAGCAGTACTTC; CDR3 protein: CASSQEDRAYEQYF
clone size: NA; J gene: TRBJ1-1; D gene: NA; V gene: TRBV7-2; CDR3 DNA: TGTGCCAGCAGCTTAGTGGTCCGGGCGAACACTGAAGCTTTCTTT; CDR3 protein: CASSLVVRANTEAFF